These 23 T cell receptor beta chains came from one sample sequenced in a study of monozygotic twins with inflammatory bowel disease. TCRdb re-analyzed the 5' RACE reads; it lists each CDR3 protein once, without DNA. There are about 450,000 distinct CDR3 sequences in the sample, with 2% to 3% held by the top ten. Sequenced: blood. The source is a human donor with ulcerative colitis or Crohn's disease, or a healthy co-twin of an affected twin (not recorded which).

The rearrangement joins TRBV20-1 to TRBJ2-3. This CDR3 is 13 amino acids long. The germline V gene has CDR1 DFQATT and CDR2 SNEGSKA (reference sequence). The CDR3 loop reads CSADRSGTDTQYF.

The chain has TRBV2 and TRBJ2-2; the TCRdb call, TRBD2, lacks DNA for checking. Germline V gene data show CDR1 as SNHLY and CDR2 as FYNNEI. This CDR3 comprises 15 residues. The chain's CDR3 is CASTAGTSGTGELFF.

The chain recombines TRBV3-1 with TRBJ2-3; TCRdb reports TRBD1, a call that lacks DNA to check it against. Germline V lookup: CDR1 LGHDT, CDR2 YNNKEL (reference sequence). This CDR3 is built from 15 residues. The CDR3 reads CASSQETGPTDTQYF.

The rearrangement joins TRBV6-5 to TRBJ1-6. From germline, CDR1 is MNHEY and CDR2 SVGAGI. This CDR3 has 17 amino acids. This CDR3 is CASSYSARDSYNSPLHF.

The V call is TRBV11-2, the J call TRBJ1-1; TCRdb names TRBD1, which stays unverified in the absence of DNA. The CDR3 covers 14 residues. Germline V gene sequence: CDR1 SGHAT, CDR2 FQNNGV. CDR3 residues: CASSARVPNTEAFF. Based on the CDR3 plus reference TRBV11-2 and TRBJ1-1, the full variable domain is EAGVAQSPRYKIIEKRQSVAFWCNPISGHATLYWYQQILGQGPKLLIQFQNNGVVDDSQLPKDRFSAERLKGVDSTLKIQPAKLEDSAVYLCASSARVPNTEAFFGQGTRLTVV.

The rearrangement links TRBV15 to TRBJ1-1; the TCRdb call, TRBD1, lacks DNA for checking. The V gene's germline CDR1 is LNHNV and CDR2 YYDKDF (reference sequence). The CDR3 is made up of 15 amino acids. Here the CDR3 reads CATSRNRDRGSEAFF.

The chain carries TRBV4-2 and TRBJ1-4; TCRdb names TRBD1, which stays unverified in the absence of DNA. This CDR3 is built from 14 residues. Germline CDR1 LGHNA, CDR2 YNFKEQ. The CDR3 loop reads CASSRPGGNEKLFF.

The CDR3 spells CASSRNGQSMNTEAFF. This chain uses TRBV14 with TRBJ1-1; as DNA is missing, the TRBD1 call by TCRdb cannot be tested. Germline V gives CDR1 SGHDN, CDR2 FVKESK. The CDR3 is 16 residues long.

The genes are TRBV28 and TRBJ2-2; TCRdb returns TRBD1, unconfirmable since there is no DNA. There are 14 residues in the CDR3. CDR1 is MDHEN, CDR2 SYDVKM, per germline. The CDR3 loop is CASKSDRGAGELFF.

CDR3 amino acids: CASSILPRERETQYF. This chain links TRBV28 with TRBJ2-5; TCRdb returns TRBD1, unconfirmable since there is no DNA. Per the germline V gene, CDR1 is MDHEN and CDR2 is SYDVKM. This CDR3 contains 15 residues. Together with reference TRBV28 and TRBJ2-5, the CDR3 gives the full variable domain: DVKVTQSSRYLVKRTGEKVFLECVQDMDHENMFWYRQDPGLGLRLIYFSYDVKMKEKGDIPEGYSVSREKKERFSLILESASTNQTSMYLCASSILPRERETQYFGPGTRLLVL.

The V gene is TRBV12-5, the J gene TRBJ1-2. Looked up from germline, CDR1 is LGHNT and CDR2 is FRNRAP. The CDR3 length is 15 residues. CDR3 in amino acids: CASGSRTASLIGYTF.

The chain couples TRBV3-1 to TRBJ2-2; TCRdb's assignment of TRBD1 cannot be checked, as there is no DNA. In germline, CDR1 is LGHDT, CDR2 YNNKEL (reference sequence). CDR3 length equals 16 residues. Here the CDR3 reads CASSHAGTSHTGELFF.

The gene calls are TRBV6-1 and TRBJ2-7. The CDR3 covers 15 residues. The germline V gene has CDR1 MNHNS and CDR2 SASEGT. CDR3 sequence: CASSEVPGTPGEQYF.

The chain carries TRBV5-1 and TRBJ1-1. CDR3 length: 14 amino acids. Per germline, CDR1 SGHRS and CDR2 YFSETQ. CDR3 sequence reads: CASSFTGSLAEAFF.

This chain links TRBV30 with TRBJ1-1. The CDR3 runs to 11 residues. CDR1 GTSNPN and CDR2 SVGIG come from the germline V gene (reference sequence). The CDR3 sequence is CAWSAFKEAFF.

This CDR3 reads CASSLTTGTAYNEQFF. The gene calls are TRBV5-1 and TRBJ2-1; with no DNA, the TCRdb D assignment of TRBD1 cannot be verified. Per the germline V gene, CDR1 is SGHRS and CDR2 is YFSETQ. CDR3 length equals 16 residues. Drawing the rest from reference TRBV5-1 and TRBJ2-1, the complete variable domain is KAGVTQTPRYLIKTRGQQVTLSCSPISGHRSVSWYQQTPGQGLQFLFEYFSETQRNKGNFPGRFSGRQFSNSRSEMNVSTLELGDSALYLCASSLTTGTAYNEQFFGPGTRLTVL.

The chain links TRBV3-1 to TRBJ2-1; as DNA is missing, the TRBD1 call by TCRdb cannot be tested. Germline CDR1 is LGHDT and CDR2 is YNNKEL (reference sequence). The CDR3 spans 12 residues. CDR3 sequence reads: CASSHSRQGWFF.

The chain joins TRBV12-3 or TRBV12-4 to TRBJ1-3; TCRdb names TRBD1, which stays unverified in the absence of DNA. The CDR3 loop spans 13 amino acids. The CDR3 sequence is CASSLTGVDTIYF.

The chain links TRBV27 to TRBJ2-7; the D call of TRBD1 rests on TCRdb alone, since no DNA is present to check it. CDR1 and CDR2 (germline): MNHEY, SMNVEV (reference sequence). The CDR3 runs to 14 residues. This chain's CDR3 is CASRRGRADYEQYF.

This CDR3 reads CASSPPDGGLETQYF. The gene calls are TRBV18 and TRBJ2-5. Germline-derived CDR1 and CDR2 are KGHSH and LQKENI. The CDR3 is 15 amino acids.

The chain has TRBV7-2 and TRBJ2-3; no DNA is available, so the TRBD2 call from TCRdb remains unchecked. Looked up from germline, CDR1 is SGHTA and CDR2 is FQGNSA. CDR3 length: 17 residues. The chain's CDR3 is CASSLQLAGTSTDTQYF.

The chain joins TRBV20-1 to TRBJ1-3. Germline V CDR1 and CDR2: DFQATT, SNEGSKA (reference sequence). The CDR3 extends over 12 amino acids. CDR3 amino acids: CSASGPKNTIYF.

The chain has TRBV25-1 and TRBJ2-7. The germline V gene encodes CDR1 MGHDK and CDR2 SYGVNS. The CDR3 spans 14 residues. The CDR3 loop reads CASSELDQTYEQYF.